These 32 T cell receptor beta chains were all obtained from the same sample, sequenced in a study of vaccination and CD4 T cells after COVID-19. Which antigens these TCRs recognize remains unknown. Indicated treatment: roughly 10-day PBMC culture with coronavirus spike peptide pools or control peptides (ViraFEST assay). CD4+ T cells that came from the unexposed donor were collected before the COVID-19 pandemic (2011-2018). Once obtained from cultured CD4+ T cells, the DNA was sequenced using the Oncomine TCR Beta short-read assay. From the PCR reads, TCRdb called clonotypes with MiXCR, one entry per CDR3 protein. The table records 7,000 or so distinct CDR3 sequences, roughly 40% of them present only once. Sequences were obtained from CD4+ T cells from blood, cultured in vitro. The receptors originated from a human donor in good health.

The V and J genes are TRBV5-4 and TRBJ2-2, with a possible D match to TRBD1 (6 bases). CDR3 length equals 14 residues. CDR1 and CDR2 from the germline V gene are SGHNT and YYREEE (reference sequence). Trimming left V 3 bases short and J 5 bases short, with 11 bases between. The CDR3 coding sequence is TGTGCCAGCAGCTACCGGGACACAACCGGGGAGCTGTTTTTT. The encoded protein is CASSYRDTTGELFF.

The CDR3 sequence: CASSPGTGYDTEAFF. DNA of the CDR3: TGTGCCAGCAGCCCCGGGACAGGGTACGACACTGAAGCTTTCTTT. V gene TRBV5-6 combines with J gene TRBJ1-1; 9 bases line up with TRBD1. The CDR3 totals 15 residues. V was clipped by 4 bases and J by 3 bases; unmatched bases: 7. Germline CDR1 and CDR2: SGHDT and YYEEEE.

The chain links TRBV5-4 to TRBJ1-5, with D uncertain. The CDR3 consists of 15 residues. V was pared by 4 bases and J by 5 bases, with 16 bases between. Germline CDR1 is SGHNT and CDR2 is YYREEE (reference sequence). The CDR3 sequence: CASSPGRGGDQPQHF. The CDR3 bases are TGTGCCAGCAGCCCCGGGCGGGGAGGAGATCAGCCCCAGCATTTT.

V is TRBV6-2 or TRBV6-3 and J is TRBJ1-1; no definite D call. Germline V lookup: CDR1 MNHEY, CDR2 SVGEGT. V was shortened by 2 bases and J by 7 bases, with 11 bases between the two germline ends. This CDR3 has 13 residues. DNA for the CDR3: TGTGCCAGCAGTTACGCACAGCGGCTTGAAGCTTTCTTT. Translated: CASSYAQRLEAFF.

The V and J genes are TRBV6-5 and TRBJ2-7, with a weak D call TRBD1 (5 bases). There are 12 residues in the CDR3. Trimming removed 0 bases at V and 6 bases at J, with 6 bases between. Germline V gene data show CDR1 as MNHEY and CDR2 as SVGAGI. For the CDR3, the DNA is TGTGCCAGCAGTTACTCGGGGCGCGAGCAGTACTTC. This encodes CASSYSGREQYF.

The chain uses TRBV20-1 and TRBJ2-1, with 10 positions matching TRBD2. Germline assignment: CDR1 DFQATT and CDR2 SNEGSKA (reference sequence). The ends lost 6 bases at V and 1 base at J; junction bases unmatched: 9. The CDR3 runs 16 residues. CDR3: CSASAISGRSYNEQFF. CDR3 DNA sequence: TGCAGTGCAAGCGCGATTAGCGGGAGGTCCTACAATGAGCAGTTCTTC.

This clonotype was detected only a few times. The chain employs TRBV19 and TRBJ2-7; tentative D call: TRBD1 (5 bases). The V end was cut by 1 base, the J end by 5 bases, with 15 bases between. The CDR3 is 15 amino acids. From germline, CDR1 is LNHDA and CDR2 SQIVND (reference sequence). DNA of the CDR3: TGTGCCAGTAGTATAGCCTCGTCAGGGCCCCACGAGCAGTACTTC. Residues: CASSIASSGPHEQYF.

The rearrangement joins TRBV6-2 or TRBV6-3 to TRBJ1-1; 8 nucleotides line up with TRBD1. The CDR3 runs to 15 residues. Per germline, CDR1 MNHEY and CDR2 SVGEGT. J gave up 1 base and V 4 bases, and 5 bases lay outside the gene matches. CDR3: CASSLSGTGNTEAFF. The CDR3 region has the DNA TGTGCCAGCAGTTTATCCGGGACAGGGAACACTGAAGCTTTCTTT.

The chain has TRBV7-6 and TRBJ1-4; D is uncertain. The ends were cut back, 1 base at V and 3 bases at J, with 9 bases in the middle. Germline V gene lookup returns CDR1 SGHVS and CDR2 FNYEAQ. CDR3 size: 15 residues. The CDR3 coding sequence is TGTGCCAGCAGCTTAGAAGGGATTCCTAATGAAAAACTGTTTTTT. Translated: CASSLEGIPNEKLFF.

This chain connects TRBV24-1 to TRBJ1-5; perhaps TRBD1 as D (5 bases). Germline CDR1 and CDR2: KGHDR and SFDVKD. The CDR3 runs to 15 residues. Trimming left V 2 bases short and J 7 bases short, with 14 bases between. The CDR3 DNA is TGTGCCACCAGTGATTCATCAGGGTCGGAACAGCCCCAGCATTTT. This encodes CATSDSSGSEQPQHF.

This sequence joins TRBV2 and TRBJ2-5; D not certain. Trimming shortened V by 8 bases and J by 1 base, and 5 bases separated the two germline ends. Germline-derived CDR1 and CDR2 are SNHLY and FYNNEI. CDR3 size: 11 residues. The CDR3 coding sequence is TGTGCCAGCTTATCCCAAGAGACCCAGTACTTC. Translated, it gives CASLSQETQYF.

The chain carries TRBV15 and TRBJ1-2; 11 bases align to TRBD1. Germline V gene lookup returns CDR1 LNHNV and CDR2 YYDKDF (reference sequence). This CDR3 is built from 18 residues. V lost 3 bases and J lost 4; bases outside the gene matches: 13. In nucleotides, the CDR3 is TGTGCCACCAGCAGGGAACCGGGACAGGGGGTGCGGAGCTATGGCTACACCTTC. Its protein product is CATSREPGQGVRSYGYTF.

The sample holds a few counts of this clonotype. V gene TRBV23-1 combines with J gene TRBJ2-7, with D tentatively TRBD1 (6 bases). TRBV23-1 is reported as an ORF; its role is uncertain. V was pared by 2 bases and J by 2 bases, with 13 bases between. There are 15 residues in the CDR3. CDR3 amino acids: CASSQGLQGAYEQYF. In DNA, the CDR3 is TGCGCCAGCAGTCAAGGCTTACAGGGTGCCTACGAGCAGTACTTC.

The chain recombines TRBV7-2 with TRBJ2-4, with D perhaps matching TRBD1 (5 bases). The germline gives CDR1 SGHTA, CDR2 FQGNSA. V lost 5 bases and J 12 bases, leaving 20 bases between the germline ends. This CDR3 contains 14 residues. CDR3 region: CASSRREGPKAQYF. Written as DNA, the CDR3 is TGTGCCAGCAGCCGCAGGGAAGGGCCCAAGGCTCAGTACTTC. Full variable domain (missing parts from reference TRBV7-2 and TRBJ2-4): GAGVSQSPSNKVTEKGKDVELRCDPISGHTALYWYRQSLGQGLEFLIYFQGNSAPDKSGLPSDRFSAERTGGSVSTLTIQRTQQEDSAVYLCASSRREGPKAQYFGAGTRLSVL.

J is TRBJ2-1 and V is TRBV20-1; TRBD2 aligns across 10 bases. CDR3 length: 14 amino acids. Trimming took 2 bases from V and 2 from J; bases not matched to a gene: 0. In germline, CDR1 is DFQATT, CDR2 SNEGSKA (reference sequence). The CDR3 region has the DNA TGCAGTGCTAGACTAGCGGGGGCCTACAATGAGCAGTTCTTC. The encoded protein is CSARLAGAYNEQFF.

V and J are TRBV20-1 and TRBJ1-6; tentatively, D is TRBD1 (5 bases). The germline V gene encodes CDR1 DFQATT and CDR2 SNEGSKA (reference sequence). Trimming took 7 bases from V and 9 from J, leaving 19 bases between them. This CDR3 is built from 14 residues. The CDR3 bases are TGCAGTGTCTATTCCGGGGGGTCGGGTTCACCCCTCCACTTT. Translating it yields CSVYSGGSGSPLHF.

The chain joins TRBV2 to TRBJ1-1; 10 nucleotides match TRBD1. The CDR3 has 15 amino acids. J was trimmed by 5 bases and V by 1 base; bases with no gene match: 4. From germline, CDR1 is SNHLY and CDR2 FYNNEI. CDR3 in amino acids: CASSEVGQGGTEAFF. The CDR3 bases are TGTGCCAGCAGTGAAGTTGGACAGGGGGGAACTGAAGCTTTCTTT.

The chain carries TRBV4-1 and TRBJ1-3; possibly TRBD1 for D (5 bases). Trimming removed 4 bases at V and 1 base at J, with 17 bases between. Germline V gene sequence: CDR1 MGHRA, CDR2 YSYEKL. This CDR3 comprises 17 residues. The CDR3 reads CASSPQPPGSSGNTIYF. The CDR3 DNA reads TGCGCCAGCAGCCCCCAGCCTCCAGGGTCGTCTGGAAACACCATATATTTT.

The table lists this clonotype with a few counts. The V and J genes are TRBV6-1 and TRBJ1-1; possible D gene TRBD1, 6 bases. V lost 1 base to trimming and J lost 8 bases, with 20 bases between them. This CDR3 has 16 residues. Germline V gene sequence: CDR1 MNHNS, CDR2 SASEGT. The CDR3 DNA is TGTGCCAGCAGTGAAGAGAAATTCAGGGGTCGCCCAGAAGCTTTCTTT. Amino acid sequence: CASSEEKFRGRPEAFF.

The J gene is TRBJ1-1, the V gene TRBV20-1; the match to TRBD1 covers 10 bases. Germline lookup yields CDR1 DFQATT and CDR2 SNEGSKA (reference sequence). V shed 5 bases, J shed 3 bases, and the junction held 9 bases outside the gene matches. The CDR3 has 15 amino acids. The CDR3: CSAPGQGGWDTEAFF. The CDR3, as DNA: TGCAGTGCTCCCGGACAGGGGGGCTGGGACACTGAAGCTTTCTTT.

The chain employs TRBV25-1 and TRBJ2-2; a possible D gene is TRBD2 (7 bases). The ends were cut back, 5 bases at V and 4 bases at J, with 20 bases in the middle. Germline V gene sequence: CDR1 MGHDK, CDR2 SYGVNS. CDR3 length equals 17 residues. CDR3 DNA sequence: TGTGCCAGCAGTCCAAGGACAGAGACTAGCCCCACCGGGGAGCTGTTTTTT. It yields the protein CASSPRTETSPTGELFF.

This chain links TRBV4-1 with TRBJ2-7; TRBD2 agrees at 11 bases. CDR3 size: 16 residues. V shed 9 bases and J 6 bases; nucleotides not matched to a gene: 16. CDR1 is MGHRA, CDR2 YSYEKL, per germline. The CDR3 DNA reads TGCGCCAGTTCACCCATACTAGCGGGAGTGAAGGGCGAGCAGTACTTC. Its translation: CASSPILAGVKGEQYF.

This chain joins TRBV28 and TRBJ1-2; 7 bases fit TRBD1. CDR1 and CDR2 (germline): MDHEN, SYDVKM. The CDR3 is made up of 13 amino acids. J was trimmed by 6 bases and V by 5 bases; bases with no gene match: 6. The CDR3 DNA reads TGTGCCAGCAGTCGGGACAGACGAAATGGCTACACCTTC. Its protein product is CASSRDRRNGYTF.

This sequence joins TRBV27 and TRBJ1-1, with D unresolved. CDR1 MNHEY and CDR2 SMNVEV come from the germline V gene (reference sequence). This CDR3 region has 15 residues. V gave up 6 bases and J gave up 1 base, with 15 bases separating them. CDR3 amino acids: CASRGSATSNTEAFF. In DNA form, the CDR3 reads TGTGCCAGCAGGGGGAGCGCAACTTCGAACACTGAAGCTTTCTTT.

This clonotype came up a few times. V and J are TRBV12-2 and TRBJ1-1. TRBV12-2 counts as a pseudogene. This CDR3 contains 14 residues. For the CDR3, the DNA is TGTGCAAGCCTATTGGGAGTTTCGAACACTGAAGCTTTCTTT. Protein: CASLLGVSNTEAFF.

The chain is built from TRBV28 and TRBJ1-6, with D possibly being TRBD1 (6 bases). The CDR3 spans 16 residues. Germline V CDR1 and CDR2: MDHEN, SYDVKM. The V gene lost 5 bases and the J gene lost 10 bases, with 21 bases spanning the gap. The CDR3 sequence is CASSGGRGGQRSPLHF. CDR3 coding DNA: TGTGCCAGCAGTGGGGGCAGGGGAGGGCAGAGATCACCCCTCCACTTT.

This clonotype was seen more than once but under ten times. The chain uses TRBV29-1 and TRBJ1-2; 8 positions agree with TRBD1. Trimming cost V 4 bases and J 0 bases; bases outside gene matches: 4. The CDR3 runs to 14 residues. The germline V gene has CDR1 SQVTM and CDR2 ANQGSEA. CDR3 amino acids: CSVAGDRTNYGYTF. The DNA for the CDR3 is TGCAGCGTTGCCGGGGACAGGACTAACTATGGCTACACCTTC.

This chain uses TRBV25-1 with TRBJ1-1; D uncertain. Germline assignment: CDR1 MGHDK and CDR2 SYGVNS. V lost 0 bases and J lost 6, with 8 bases in between. The CDR3 is 13 amino acids. For the CDR3, the DNA is TGTGCCAGCAGTGAATATGGTAGGGCTGAAGCTTTCTTT. Its translation: CASSEYGRAEAFF.

The CDR3 region is CASRLSGGGGYTF. The CDR3 coding sequence is TGTGCCAGCAGACTTTCGGGGGGGGGTGGCTACACCTTC. The J gene is TRBJ1-2, the V gene TRBV6-1; TRBD1 might be the D (5 bases). Germline-derived CDR1 and CDR2 are MNHNS and SASEGT. V dropped 6 bases and J dropped 7 bases, with 15 bases sitting between them. This CDR3 is built from 13 residues.

This sequence joins TRBV20-1 and TRBJ1-2; D may be TRBD1 (5 bases). Germline V CDR1 and CDR2: DFQATT, SNEGSKA (reference sequence). CDR3 size: 15 residues. V shed 5 bases and J shed 2 bases, with 18 bases lying between them. CDR3: CSAPAGRGDNYGYTF. CDR3 DNA: TGCAGTGCTCCCGCAGGGAGAGGGGACAACTATGGCTACACCTTC.

Turning to this clonotype: Likely a read error: the CDR3 ends without its conserved phenylalanine or tryptophan. The CDR3, as DNA: TGTGCCAGTAGTATGGGGGGAAGGAACTATGGCTACACCCTC. It specifies CASSMGGRNYGYTL. This chain connects TRBV19 to TRBJ1-2; D may be TRBD1 (5 bases). There are 14 residues in the CDR3. Trimming stripped 3 bases from V and 2 bases from J, with 10 bases between. Looked up from germline, CDR1 is LNHDA and CDR2 is SQIVND (reference sequence).

The J gene is TRBJ1-6, the V gene TRBV28, with D maybe TRBD1 (6 bases). This CDR3 contains 15 residues. Germline V gives CDR1 MDHEN, CDR2 SYDVKM. V lost 2 bases, J lost 7 bases, and 12 bases lay in between. The CDR3: CASSLDNRANSPLHF. CDR3 DNA: TGTGCCAGCAGTTTAGATAACAGGGCCAATTCACCCCTCCACTTT.